The 21 T cell receptor beta chains below come from one sample, sequenced in a study of early T cells in non-severe SARS-CoV-2 infection. Each CDR3 protein is one row after TCRdb ran MiXCR on the 5' RACE reads. This sample yields some 54,000 distinct CDR3 sequences, of which roughly 10% are seen a single time; approximately 9% belongs to the top ten. The sample consisted of whole blood. The receptors shown here come from an adult who was a healthcare worker with PCR-confirmed SARS-CoV-2 infection or an uninfected control (not recorded which).

The rearrangement joins TRBV2 to TRBJ2-3; D is unclear. V was cut by 8 bases and J by 1 base, with 13 bases left in between. CDR1 and CDR2 from the germline V gene are SNHLY and FYNNEI. This CDR3 is built from 14 residues. The CDR3 spells CASGLDSGTDTQYF. Here the CDR3 DNA reads TGTGCCAGCGGTTTGGATTCCGGCACAGATACGCAGTATTTT.

The sample holds many counts of this clonotype. The V and J genes are TRBV5-4 and TRBJ2-7; D might be TRBD1 (5 bases). Germline CDR1 is SGHNT and CDR2 is YYREEE (reference sequence). This CDR3 spans 14 amino acids. Trimming left V 4 bases short and J 3 bases short, with 14 bases between. This CDR3 is CASSQGPGLYEQYF. CDR3 in DNA: TGTGCCAGCAGCCAGGGCCCAGGCCTCTACGAGCAGTACTTC.

In this sample, this clonotype turned up many times. The chain has TRBV6-2 or TRBV6-3 and TRBJ2-1; no definite D call. V lost 5 bases, J lost 5 bases, and 4 bases lay in between. This CDR3 has 11 amino acids. Germline CDR1 and CDR2: MNHEY and SVGEGT. The CDR3 nucleotides are TGTGCCAGCAGTCGGGACAATGAGCAGTTCTTC. This codes for CASSRDNEQFF.

This clonotype was recorded at least ten times. This sequence joins TRBV29-1 and TRBJ1-1; 7 nucleotides line up with TRBD1. The CDR3 has 13 amino acids. V lost 3 bases and J lost 4; bases outside the gene matches: 5. Germline V gives CDR1 SQVTM, CDR2 ANQGSEA. The CDR3 protein is CSVEGRGSTEAFF. The CDR3, as DNA: TGCAGCGTTGAGGGCAGGGGGAGCACTGAAGCTTTCTTT.

This clonotype was seen a handful of times. The V gene is TRBV12-3 or TRBV12-4, the J gene TRBJ2-1; D is possibly TRBD1 (6 bases). V was trimmed by 7 bases and J by 8 bases, leaving 12 bases between them. The CDR3 is made up of 12 amino acids. Written as DNA, the CDR3 is TGTGCCAGCATTCTAAAGGGGGATGAGCAGTTCTTC. This encodes CASILKGDEQFF.

The chain has TRBV12-3 or TRBV12-4 and TRBJ1-5; perhaps TRBD1 as D (6 bases). The CDR3 sequence is 17 residues long. Trimming left V 6 bases short and J 2 bases short, with 20 bases between. The CDR3 is CASRLQGGQNGNQPQHF. As DNA, the CDR3 is TGTGCCAGCAGACTACAGGGAGGTCAAAATGGCAATCAGCCCCAGCATTTT.

This clonotype was seen a handful of times. The rearrangement links TRBV6-2 or TRBV6-3 to TRBJ2-7; either TRBD1 or TRBD2 may supply D (5 bases each). V shed 7 bases and J shed 0 bases, with 13 bases lying between them. The CDR3 extends over 14 amino acids. Germline assignment: CDR1 MNHEY and CDR2 SVGEGT. In DNA, the CDR3 is TGTGCCAGCACGAGGGGCCCATACTCCTACGAGCAGTACTTC. Its protein is CASTRGPYSYEQYF.

This clonotype was observed many times. V is TRBV18 and J is TRBJ2-7; 8 nucleotides agree with TRBD2. Germline trimming cut 3 bases from V and 6 bases from J; bases unmatched to any gene: 16. The CDR3 has 17 residues. Germline V gene lookup returns CDR1 KGHSH and CDR2 LQKENI. The DNA of the CDR3 is TGTGCCAGCTCACCCCCCGGGACTAGAAACGGGATGACCGAGCAGTACTTC. This sequence encodes CASSPPGTRNGMTEQYF. The variable domain in full, completed from reference TRBV18 and TRBJ2-7, reads NAGVMQNPRHLVRRRGQEARLRCSPMKGHSHVYWYRQLPEEGLKFMVYLQKENIIDESGMPKERFSAEFPKEGPSILRIQQVVRGDSAAYFCASSPPGTRNGMTEQYFGPGTRLTVT.

The chain combines TRBV12-3 or TRBV12-4 with TRBJ1-4; 7 nucleotides align to TRBD1. This CDR3 has 14 residues. V trimming: 5 bases; J trimming: 14 bases; junction bases outside the gene matches: 14. CDR3 nucleotides: TGTGCCAGCAGTCCCCGACAGGGTTCCCCGTATCTGTTTTTT. Protein: CASSPRQGSPYLFF.

This clonotype has a count of ten or more. The chain joins TRBV10-3 to TRBJ2-7; no clear D gene. This CDR3 is 12 amino acids long. V was trimmed by 6 bases and J by 0 bases, leaving 6 bases between them. The germline CDR1 and CDR2 sequences are ENHRY and SYGVKD. CDR3 protein: CAIRTDSYEQYF. DNA of the CDR3: TGTGCCATCAGGACTGACTCCTACGAGCAGTACTTC.

This clonotype was counted only a few times. The chain combines TRBV6-5 with TRBJ2-3; D gene unclear. Trimming removed 5 bases from V and 3 bases from J, with 9 bases in between. This CDR3 comprises 13 residues. Germline CDR1 reads MNHEY; CDR2 reads SVGAGI. The CDR3 here is CASSSRRTDTQYF. CDR3 coding DNA: TGTGCCAGCAGTAGTCGACGGACAGATACGCAGTATTTT.

This clonotype was seen many times. The chain combines TRBV9 with TRBJ2-5, with D tentatively TRBD2 (5 bases). This CDR3 is built from 16 residues. V lost 2 bases and J lost 3, with 17 bases in between. Germline V lookup: CDR1 SGDLS, CDR2 YYNGEE. This CDR3 reads CASSVNPEDWEETQYF. Here the CDR3 DNA reads TGTGCCAGCAGCGTCAACCCGGAGGACTGGGAAGAGACCCAGTACTTC.

The V and J genes are TRBV29-1 and TRBJ1-2; TRBD1 agrees at 7 bases. The CDR3 contains 15 residues. Germline lookup yields CDR1 SQVTM and CDR2 ANQGSEA. With 2 bases clipped from V and 1 base from J, the junction kept 7 bases outside the gene matches. The CDR3 here is CSVEKAGGGNYGYTF. The CDR3 DNA sequence: TGCAGCGTTGAAAAGGCAGGGGGAGGTAACTATGGCTACACCTTC.

This clonotype occurred many times. The chain combines TRBV6-4 with TRBJ1-6; possible D gene TRBD1, 6 bases. The CDR3 consists of 14 residues. V gave up 6 bases and J gave up 5 bases, with 11 bases separating them. The V gene's germline CDR1 is MRHNA and CDR2 SNTAGT. CDR3: CASSQGFNNSPLHF. CDR3 DNA: TGTGCCAGCAGCCAGGGGTTCAATAATTCACCCCTCCACTTT.

This clonotype appeared many times. The V and J genes are TRBV3-1 and TRBJ1-6; D may be TRBD1 (6 bases). The V gene's germline CDR1 is LGHDT and CDR2 YNNKEL (reference sequence). V was shortened by 4 bases and J by 7 bases, with 11 bases between the two germline ends. CDR3 length: 14 residues. The CDR3 region is CASSRTDRNSPLHF. The CDR3 nucleotides are TGTGCCAGCAGCCGGACAGATCGAAATTCACCCCTCCACTTT.

The sample holds many counts of this clonotype. The genes are TRBV12-3 or TRBV12-4 and TRBJ2-1; TRBD2 matches 11 bases. The J segment lost 9 bases and the V segment lost 4 bases, leaving 5 bases of the junction unmatched. This CDR3 comprises 14 residues. The CDR3 sequence is CASSSGTSGSEQFF. Here the CDR3 DNA reads TGTGCCAGCAGTTCCGGGACTAGCGGTAGTGAGCAGTTCTTC.

This clonotype was observed many times. This sequence joins TRBV6-2 or TRBV6-3 and TRBJ2-7; possible D gene TRBD2, 5 bases. The CDR3 runs to 15 residues. Trimming took off 4 bases at V and 5 bases at J, with 18 bases between the two ends. The germline CDR1 and CDR2 sequences are MNHEY and SVGEGT. CDR3 loop: CASSFPGNLVHEQYF. CDR3 bases: TGTGCCAGCAGTTTCCCGGGGAATCTGGTCCACGAGCAGTACTTC.

This clonotype was found many times. Written as DNA, the CDR3 is TGCGCCAGCAGCCTCGGACTGCCTGACACTGAAGCTTTCTTT. Its translation is CASSLGLPDTEAFF. V is TRBV4-1 and J is TRBJ1-1; unclear D gene. With 4 bases removed from V and 3 bases from J, the gap between germline ends came to 12 bases. Germline V gives CDR1 MGHRA, CDR2 YSYEKL. There are 14 residues in the CDR3.

This clonotype was seen ten or more times. The genes are TRBV6-2 or TRBV6-3 and TRBJ1-5; 12 bases map to TRBD1. This CDR3 region has 15 residues. V lost 6 bases and J lost 7; bases outside the gene matches: 7. Germline V gene data show CDR1 as MNHEY and CDR2 as SVGEGT. The CDR3 DNA follows: TGTGCCAGCAGCCCGGGACAGGGGGCTCGGCAGCCCCAGCATTTT. This gives the protein CASSPGQGARQPQHF.

The table lists this clonotype with many counts. The chain uses TRBV18 and TRBJ2-7; tentatively, D is TRBD1 (7 bases). The V and J ends lost 0 bases and 5 bases respectively, with 14 bases between them. The germline gives CDR1 KGHSH, CDR2 LQKENI. The CDR3 is 15 residues long. CDR3 residues: CASSPPDRRGHEQYF. The CDR3 DNA reads TGTGCCAGCTCACCACCGGACAGGCGGGGCCACGAGCAGTACTTC.

This chain uses TRBV7-6 with TRBJ2-7; 10 bases fit TRBD2. J gave up 4 bases and V 0 bases, and 6 bases lay outside the gene matches. The CDR3 sequence is 16 residues long. CDR1 and CDR2 from the germline V gene are SGHVS and FNYEAQ. CDR3 coding DNA: TGTGCCAGCAGCTTAGCCGACCAGCGGGAGGGGTACGAGCAGTACTTC. This translates into CASSLADQREGYEQYF.